This T cell receptor (beta chain) was documented in a study of cytomegalovirus exposure and HLA in healthy donors. Germline CDR1 reads SQVTM; CDR2 reads ANQGSEA. The ends lost 6 bases at V and 4 bases at J; junction bases unmatched: 16. The CDR3 has 18 residues. Assay: immunoSEQ multiplex PCR; the TCRdb copy retains only in-frame clones and omits some. The sample lists about 280,000 clones; approximately 83% were seen once. The sequenced sample consisted of PBMCs. This clonotype originated in a woman aged 18-29 years in good health and CMV-seronegative. The chain links TRBV29-1 to TRBJ2-1, with 12 positions matching TRBD2. The CDR3 nucleotides read TGCAGCGTGAGCGGTACTAGCGGGAGGCCCAGGGGATACAATGAGCAGTTCTTC. Residues: CSVSGTSGRPRGYNEQFF.